Following are 23 T cell receptor beta chains from one sample sequenced in a study of T cell repertoires in cytomegalovirus infection. TCRdb processed the reads anew with MiXCR; each CDR3 protein has one entry. The sample has a few hundred thousand distinct CDR3 sequences, around 15% seen once. Sequencing was performed on PBMCs. The receptor set was obtained from a human donor in good health (CMV status not recorded). Some clones in this sample may be carry-over from other donors' samples.

With respect to this clonotype: Possible read error: a much larger clone is one base away. This chain connects TRBV19 to TRBJ1-5; 8 positions match TRBD1. The CDR3 length is 15 residues. Germline loops: CDR1 LNHDA, CDR2 SQIVND (reference sequence). The CDR3 is CASSAGQGRNQPQQF. Here the CDR3 DNA reads TGTGCCAGTAGTGCCGGACAGGGACGGAATCAGCCCCAGCAGTTT.

The V gene is TRBV19, the J gene TRBJ2-7; D is perhaps TRBD1 or TRBD2 (5 bases each). The CDR3 is made up of 13 amino acids. V lost 6 bases and J 6 bases, leaving 15 bases between the germline ends. Germline CDR1 and CDR2: LNHDA and SQIVND (reference sequence). This CDR3 is CASSGAVGGEQYF. For the CDR3, the DNA is TGTGCCAGTAGCGGGGCTGTCGGAGGCGAGCAGTACTTC.

V gene TRBV7-4 combines with J gene TRBJ2-5, with a tentative D call TRBD1 (6 bases). This CDR3 region has 15 residues. Trimming removed 1 base from V and 5 bases from J, with 14 bases in between. In germline, CDR1 is SGHVT, CDR2 SQSDAQ. The DNA of the CDR3 is TGTGCCAGCAGCTTAGGCAGGGGAGTCTCGGAGACCCAGTACTTC. As protein: CASSLGRGVSETQYF.

The chain combines TRBV29-1 with TRBJ2-2; 11 bases fit TRBD2. CDR3 size: 14 residues. The germline CDR1 and CDR2 sequences are SQVTM and ANQGSEA. Losses at the gene ends were 7 bases for V and 5 bases for J; bases not matched to a gene: 6. CDR3 nucleotide sequence: TGCAGCGGACAACTAGCGGGAGTTACCGGGGAGCTGTTTTTT. Residues: CSGQLAGVTGELFF.

The table lists this clonotype with a few counts. This chain links TRBV6-2 or TRBV6-3 with TRBJ2-7, with D perhaps given as TRBD1 or TRBD2 (5 bases each). CDR1 is MNHEY, CDR2 SVGEGT, per germline. This CDR3 is built from 14 residues. V lost 2 bases and J lost 0, with 8 bases in between. CDR3 nucleotides: TGTGCCAGCAGTTACCGGGGCCTCTCCTACGAGCAGTACTTC. This sequence encodes CASSYRGLSYEQYF.

The sample holds many counts of this clonotype. J is TRBJ1-3 and V is TRBV7-9; D might be TRBD1 (5 bases). The CDR3 contains 16 residues. Deletions cut 4 bases from V and 7 bases from J, with 20 bases between. The V gene's germline CDR1 is SEHNR and CDR2 FQNEAQ (reference sequence). The CDR3 nucleotides read TGTGCCAGCAGCTCTCCCTGGGACGTAGGCGGCAACACCATATATTTT. It is translated as CASSSPWDVGGNTIYF.

V usage is TRBV20-1 and J usage is TRBJ2-2, with TRBD2 identical over 7 bases. The CDR3 extends over 16 amino acids. Losses at the gene ends were 0 bases for V and 3 bases for J; bases not matched to a gene: 7. In germline, CDR1 is DFQATT, CDR2 SNEGSKA (reference sequence). CDR3 residues: CSARDPGGGDTGELFF. CDR3 nucleotides: TGCAGTGCTAGAGATCCCGGGGGAGGGGACACCGGGGAGCTGTTTTTT.

In its sample, this clonotype was seen many times. The chain has TRBV7-2 and TRBJ1-6; no clear D. Germline V gene lookup returns CDR1 SGHTA and CDR2 FQGNSA. The length of the CDR3 is 15 residues. V was cut by 3 bases and J by 11 bases, with 17 bases left in between. The CDR3 loop reads CASSFIGSGEAPLHF. For the CDR3, the DNA is TGTGCCAGCAGCTTCATAGGTTCCGGAGAGGCACCCCTCCACTTT.

This clonotype appeared many times. The rearrangement links TRBV5-5 to TRBJ2-5; D call uncertain. Germline lookup yields CDR1 SGHKS and CDR2 YYEKEE (reference sequence). V was pared by 4 bases and J by 3 bases, with 4 bases between. The CDR3 is 11 amino acids. CDR3 sequence (DNA): TGTGCCAGCAGCCCAAAAGAGACCCAGTACTTC. Protein: CASSPKETQYF. The whole variable domain, remainder taken from reference TRBV5-5 and TRBJ2-5, is DAGVTQSPTHLIKTRGQQVTLRCSPISGHKSVSWYQQVLGQGPQFIFQYYEKEERGRGNFPDRFSARQFPNYSSELNVNALLLGDSALYLCASSPKETQYFGPGTRLLVL.

This clonotype was counted at least ten times. The CDR3 DNA follows: TGTGCCAGCAGTTTGGGGACAGGGCCTTTCAATGAGCAGTTCTTC. Its protein product is CASSLGTGPFNEQFF. The chain joins TRBV28 to TRBJ2-1; 9 bases fit TRBD1. Germline trimming cut 3 bases from V and 6 bases from J; bases unmatched to any gene: 6. The germline V gene encodes CDR1 MDHEN and CDR2 SYDVKM. The CDR3 sequence is 15 residues long.

This clonotype was seen ten or more times. The chain couples TRBV7-2 to TRBJ1-1; TRBD1 aligns across 8 bases. Germline V lookup: CDR1 SGHTA, CDR2 FQGNSA. Trimming took 9 bases from V and 4 from J; bases not matched to a gene: 16. The CDR3 consists of 16 residues. CDR3 loop: CASTQGAVGSGTEAFF. CDR3 DNA: TGTGCCAGTACCCAGGGGGCGGTAGGGTCGGGCACTGAAGCTTTCTTT.

The chain joins TRBV20-1 to TRBJ1-2; D remains ambiguous. Germline CDR1 DFQATT, CDR2 SNEGSKA (reference sequence). This CDR3 contains 11 residues. Trimming cost V 6 bases and J 8 bases, with 13 bases left between them. CDR3 DNA sequence: TGCAGTGCCCTCGTGGGAGGCGGCTACACCTTC. Amino acid sequence: CSALVGGGYTF.

This clonotype has a count of ten or more. The chain recombines TRBV19 with TRBJ1-2; D is unresolved. The V gene lost 1 base and the J gene lost 4 bases, with 7 bases spanning the gap. The CDR3 is 13 residues long. The germline CDR1 and CDR2 sequences are LNHDA and SQIVND (reference sequence). This CDR3 is CASSIGDPYGYTF. The CDR3, as DNA: TGTGCCAGTAGTATAGGGGATCCCTATGGCTACACCTTC. Full variable domain (outside the CDR3, taken from reference TRBV19 and TRBJ1-2): DGGITQSPKYLFRKEGQNVTLSCEQNLNHDAMYWYRQDPGQGLRLIYYSQIVNDFQKGDIAEGYSVSREKKESFPLTVTSAQKNPTAFYLCASSIGDPYGYTFGSGTRLTVV.

This chain joins TRBV6-1 and TRBJ1-1, with D maybe TRBD1 (6 bases). CDR1 and CDR2 from the germline V gene are MNHNS and SASEGT. The CDR3 totals 13 residues. V was shortened by 10 bases and J by 0 bases, with 12 bases between the two germline ends. The CDR3 spells CATRDTMNTEAFF. CDR3 nucleotides: TGTGCCACCAGGGACACAATGAACACTGAAGCTTTCTTT.

The chain carries TRBV6-2 or TRBV6-3 and TRBJ2-2, with D perhaps matching TRBD2 (6 bases). V lost 7 bases to trimming and J lost 1 base, with 16 bases between them. CDR1 is MNHEY, CDR2 SVGEGT, per germline. This CDR3 is built from 16 residues. CDR3 nucleotide sequence: TGTGCCAGCACCCCGCTAGCGACCTGGAACACCGGGGAGCTGTTTTTT. Its protein is CASTPLATWNTGELFF.

The genes are TRBV14 and TRBJ1-2; no clear D gene. Germline loops: CDR1 SGHDN, CDR2 FVKESK. The CDR3 totals 16 residues. The V end was cut by 0 bases, the J end by 7 bases, with 18 bases between. CDR3 loop: CASSQDYHGGLGGYTF. The CDR3 DNA sequence: TGTGCCAGCAGCCAAGACTACCACGGTGGGCTCGGTGGCTACACCTTC.

The chain recombines TRBV19 with TRBJ1-5; 7 nucleotides line up with TRBD1. The CDR3 spans 18 residues. V lost 5 bases and J lost 0; bases outside the gene matches: 13. Per germline, CDR1 LNHDA and CDR2 SQIVND (reference sequence). The CDR3 DNA is TGTGCCAGTAGTCAATCCGGGACAGAGATCTATAGCAATCAGCCCCAGCATTTT. This encodes CASSQSGTEIYSNQPQHF.

This clonotype was found many times. This sequence joins TRBV7-2 and TRBJ1-1; D uncertain. This CDR3 contains 13 residues. Germline-derived CDR1 and CDR2 are SGHTA and FQGNSA. Between the trimmed V and J ends, which lost 5 bases and 5 bases, there was a span of 12 bases. The CDR3 loop is CASSQVRGTEAFF. CDR3 coding DNA: TGTGCCAGCAGCCAGGTGCGGGGAACTGAAGCTTTCTTT.

As to this clonotype: A read error may be the cause here, since a much bigger clone is one base away. V gene TRBV7-8 combines with J gene TRBJ2-1, with 8 positions matching TRBD2. From germline, CDR1 is SGHVS and CDR2 FQNEAQ. This CDR3 region has 14 residues. V was pared by 8 bases and J by 8 bases, with 11 bases of the junction left unmatched. For the CDR3, the DNA is TGTGCCAGCCATCGGGGGGGCAGGATCGATGAGCAGTTCTTC. Protein product: CASHRGGRIDEQFF.

This clonotype was detected many times. One end of the junction varies from germline; a read error may be responsible. This chain connects TRBV7-7 to TRBJ2-5, with D possibly being TRBD2 (6 bases). CDR3 size: 13 residues. CDR1 is SSHAT and CDR2 is FNYEAQ in the germline V gene (reference sequence). The CDR3 loop reads CASSPGGLETQYF. In DNA, the CDR3 is TGTGCTAGCAGCCCCGGGGGATTGGAGACCCAGTACTTC.

The genes are TRBV20-1 and TRBJ2-5; D tentatively reads TRBD1 or TRBD2 (5 bases each). Germline V CDR1 and CDR2: DFQATT, SNEGSKA (reference sequence). The CDR3 contains 14 residues. V was clipped by 0 bases and J by 1 base, with 9 bases between them. CDR3 nucleotide sequence: TGCAGTGCTAGAGAAGGGACGGTCCAAGAGACCCAGTACTTC. Translating gives CSAREGTVQETQYF.

Many counts were recorded for this clonotype. The chain carries TRBV3-1 and TRBJ1-1; tentative D call: TRBD1 (5 bases). From germline, CDR1 is LGHDT and CDR2 YNNKEL (reference sequence). This CDR3 comprises 14 residues. V was clipped by 0 bases and J by 10 bases, with 15 bases between them. The DNA for the CDR3 is TGTGCCAGCAGCCAAGAGGTAAGAGGGGCAGCAGCTTTCTTT. It encodes CASSQEVRGAAAFF.

This chain connects TRBV4-1 to TRBJ1-3; 7 bases line up with TRBD1. J was trimmed by 0 bases and V by 5 bases; bases with no gene match: 4. This CDR3 is 15 amino acids long. Germline CDR1 MGHRA, CDR2 YSYEKL. CDR3 amino acids: CASSTPGGSGNTIYF. CDR3 nucleotide sequence: TGCGCCAGCAGCACCCCAGGGGGCTCTGGAAACACCATATATTTT.